The 10 T cell receptor beta chains given below trace back to one sample, sequenced in a study of T cells in tumors after PD-1 blockade. Repertoires were generated with immunoSEQ multiplex PCR, while TCRdb's copy carries only in-frame clones and drops some. The table has 15,000 to 20,000 clones, approximately 81% seen once. Sequenced here: PBMCs, sampled after anti-PD-1 therapy. The receptors originated from a human donor with advanced basal cell or squamous cell carcinoma (not recorded which).

This sequence joins TRBV3-1 (or the pseudogene TRBV3-2) and TRBJ1-1, with TRBD1 as a possible D gene (5 bases). Germline values: CDR1 LGHDT, CDR2 YNNKEL (reference sequence). The CDR3 has 13 residues. Trimming took 4 bases from V and 4 from J, leaving 10 bases between them. The CDR3 DNA is TGTGCCAGCAGCCGCCAGGGTCGCACTGAAGCTTTCTTT. This codes for CASSRQGRTEAFF.

Here the CDR3 DNA reads TGTGCCAGCAGTTGGGGTCTTACTGAAGAGACCCAGTACTTC. Translated: CASSWGLTEETQYF. The gene calls are TRBV27 and TRBJ2-5; D ambiguous. V dropped 4 bases and J dropped 3 bases, with 12 bases sitting between them. This CDR3 contains 14 residues. Germline V gene data show CDR1 as MNHEY and CDR2 as SMNVEV (reference sequence).

The rearrangement joins TRBV7-9 to TRBJ1-2, with D perhaps TRBD1 (5 bases). The CDR3 runs 14 residues. Per the germline V gene, CDR1 is SEHNR and CDR2 is FQNEAQ (reference sequence). The V end lost 2 bases, the J end lost 4 bases, and 11 bases lay between the germline ends. DNA for the CDR3: TGTGCCAGCAGCTTAATGCAGGACACCTATGGCTACACCTTC. Translated: CASSLMQDTYGYTF.

This clone was found once. The chain couples TRBV10-3 to TRBJ1-1; 7 nucleotides match TRBD1. The CDR3 spans 13 residues. V lost 6 bases to trimming and J lost 1 base; unmatched junction nucleotides: 2. Germline CDR1 is ENHRY and CDR2 is SYGVKD. Here the CDR3 reads CAIRNRGNTEAFF. The CDR3 region has the DNA TGTGCCATCAGGAACAGGGGGAACACTGAAGCTTTCTTT.

The CDR3 sequence: CATGQLFNEQFF. The CDR3, as DNA: TGTGCCACAGGACAATTGTTCAATGAGCAGTTCTTC. The rearrangement links TRBV12-3 or TRBV12-4 to TRBJ2-1, with D possibly TRBD1 on 5 matching bases. The CDR3 spans 12 residues. V lost 10 bases and J 6 bases, leaving 13 bases between the germline ends.

V and J are TRBV6-5 and TRBJ1-1; D is possibly TRBD1 (6 bases). Germline V gene data show CDR1 as MNHEY and CDR2 as SVGAGI. V lost 7 bases, J lost 9 bases, and 15 bases lay in between. The CDR3 has 12 residues. Here the CDR3 reads CASNPGVVKAFF. The CDR3 DNA is TGTGCCAGCAACCCAGGGGTGGTGAAAGCTTTCTTT.

The V call is TRBV27, the J call TRBJ1-4, with a weak D call TRBD1 (6 bases). Germline V gene data show CDR1 as MNHEY and CDR2 as SMNVEV (reference sequence). The ends were cut back, 5 bases at V and 3 bases at J, with 13 bases in the middle. The CDR3 is 15 amino acids. CDR3 region: CASSQTGRANEKLFF. Here the CDR3 DNA reads TGTGCCAGCAGTCAAACAGGGAGGGCTAATGAAAAACTGTTTTTT.

The chain has TRBV4-2 and TRBJ1-3; 9 bases agree with TRBD1. J lost 2 bases, V lost 0 bases, and 2 bases had no gene match. This CDR3 contains 16 residues. Germline CDR1 and CDR2: LGHNA and YNFKEQ. CDR3: CASSQDRTGAGNTIYF. In DNA, the CDR3 is TGTGCCAGCAGCCAAGATAGGACAGGGGCTGGAAACACCATATATTTT.

The chain links TRBV5-1 to TRBJ2-1, with 10 bases aligning to TRBD2. CDR1 is SGHRS and CDR2 is YFSETQ in the germline V gene. Unmatched junction bases numbered 5, after V lost 0 bases and J lost 5 bases. The length of the CDR3 is 16 residues. The CDR3 here is CASSLGSGGAHNEQFF. CDR3 in DNA: TGCGCCAGCAGCTTGGGGAGCGGGGGGGCCCACAATGAGCAGTTCTTC.

The V and J genes are TRBV7-9 and TRBJ2-5; TRBD1 or TRBD2 may be the D gene (5 bases each). This CDR3 spans 13 amino acids. CDR1 is SEHNR, CDR2 FQNEAQ, per germline (reference sequence). Trimming shortened V by 5 bases and J by 5 bases, and 12 bases separated the two germline ends. The CDR3 reads CASSTYEGETQYF. As DNA, the CDR3 is TGTGCCAGCAGCACCTACGAGGGGGAGACCCAGTACTTC.